The next 8 T cell receptor beta chains were all read from a single sample in a study of shared clonotypes between healthy human individuals. The repertoire was sequenced with immunoSEQ multiplex PCR; TCRdb's copy has only in-frame clones and lacks some. The sample includes about 1.5 million clones, more than 95% of them seen just once. The source material was naive CD4+ T cells sorted from blood. Subset here: CD45RA+ positively selected. Receptors were obtained from a man younger than 45 in good health.

This chain joins TRBV9 and TRBJ2-2; D assignment may be TRBD1 or TRBD2 (7 bases each). With 1 base removed from V and 0 bases from J, the gap between germline ends came to 19 bases. Germline lookup yields CDR1 SGDLS and CDR2 YYNGEE. The CDR3 is 19 amino acids. The CDR3 here is CASSVRREGAVANTGELFF. The CDR3 nucleotides read TGTGCCAGCAGCGTAAGGAGGGAGGGGGCGGTTGCGAACACCGGGGAGCTGTTTTTT.

The rearrangement links TRBV7-2 to TRBJ2-7, with D perhaps TRBD2 (6 bases). Per the germline V gene, CDR1 is SGHTA and CDR2 is FQGNSA. The CDR3 contains 13 residues. Deletions cut 6 bases from V and 4 bases from J, with 13 bases between. CDR3 in DNA: TGTGCCAGCAGGACGGAGGGACCGTACGAGCAGTACTTC. This encodes CASRTEGPYEQYF.

The chain is built from TRBV4-3 and TRBJ2-7; the D call may be TRBD1 or TRBD2 (7 bases each). This CDR3 has 18 amino acids. Germline assignment: CDR1 LGHNA and CDR2 YSLEER. The V gene lost 1 base and the J gene lost 3 bases, with 22 bases spanning the gap. This chain's CDR3 is CASSQGQGFGGGSYEQYF. In nucleotides, the CDR3 is TGCGCCAGCAGCCAAGGACAGGGTTTTGGTGGCGGGAGCTACGAGCAGTACTTC.

This sequence joins TRBV29-1 and TRBJ2-7; D gene unclear. V gave up 4 bases and J gave up 5 bases, with 9 bases separating them. CDR1 and CDR2 (germline): SQVTM, ANQGSEA. The CDR3 is 11 residues long. The CDR3 nucleotides read TGCAGCGTTGGGACCGTCCACGAGCAGTACTTC. Translation: CSVGTVHEQYF.

The chain uses TRBV11-1 and TRBJ2-7; D ambiguous. V lost 3 bases and J lost 3, with 6 bases in between. The CDR3 is 12 residues long. Germline assignment: CDR1 SGHAT and CDR2 FQDESV (reference sequence). The CDR3 reads CASSFSGYEQYF. CDR3 nucleotides: TGTGCCAGCAGCTTTTCGGGCTACGAGCAGTACTTC.

This rearrangement joins TRBV12-2 to TRBJ2-2; TRBD2 is the table's D call, not checked against the DNA. TRBV12-2 is tagged as a pseudogene. This CDR3 region has 16 residues. The CDR3 loop reads CASRLGLAGWAGELFF. CDR3 in DNA: TGTGCAAGTCGCTTGGGTCTAGCGGGGTGGGCCGGGGAGCTGTTTTTT.

Comments on this clone: This sample also contains other DNA sequences that code for the same CDR3. The chain has TRBV28 and TRBJ1-2, with D hard to call. Germline CDR1 MDHEN, CDR2 SYDVKM. The CDR3 spans 12 residues. V lost 2 bases and J lost 4, with 5 bases in between. The CDR3 bases are TGTGCCAGCAGTTTAGGTGGCTATGGCTACACCTTC. Translated, it gives CASSLGGYGYTF.

The CDR3 spells CASSQVQDTQYF. Written as DNA, the CDR3 is TGTGCCAGCAGCCAAGTTCAGGATACGCAGTATTTT. The V call is TRBV14, the J call TRBJ2-3; D is unresolved. Trimming took 1 base from V and 6 from J, leaving 5 bases between them. CDR1 and CDR2 from the germline V gene are SGHDN and FVKESK. The CDR3 sequence is 12 residues long.